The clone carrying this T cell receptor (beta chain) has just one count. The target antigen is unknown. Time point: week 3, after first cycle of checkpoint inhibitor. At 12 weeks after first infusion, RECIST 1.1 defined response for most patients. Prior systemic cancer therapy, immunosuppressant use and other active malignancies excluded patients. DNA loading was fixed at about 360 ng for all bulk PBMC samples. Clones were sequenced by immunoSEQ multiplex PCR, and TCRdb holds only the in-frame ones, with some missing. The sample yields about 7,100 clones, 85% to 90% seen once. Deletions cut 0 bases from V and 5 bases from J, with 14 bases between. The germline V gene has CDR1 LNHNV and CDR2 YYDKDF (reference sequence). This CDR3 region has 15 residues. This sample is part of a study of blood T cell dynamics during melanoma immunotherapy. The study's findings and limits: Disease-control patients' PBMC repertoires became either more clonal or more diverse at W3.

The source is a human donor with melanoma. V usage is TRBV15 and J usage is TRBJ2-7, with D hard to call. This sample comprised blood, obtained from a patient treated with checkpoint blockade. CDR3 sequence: CATSREGQSTNEQYF. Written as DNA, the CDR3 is TGTGCCACCAGCAGAGAAGGTCAGAGTACAAACGAGCAGTACTTC.